This T cell receptor beta chain was sequenced during a study of post-analysis software for immune sequencing data. Turning to the study itself: Progressive-relapsing, secondary progressive and relapsing-remitting multiple sclerosis were among the disease courses included.

Unique molecular identifiers were carried by the TCR beta cDNA libraries. From 1 to 10 million T cells, a few hundred thousand cDNA molecules were obtained. TCRdb passed the PCR reads through MiXCR, listing each CDR3 protein once. The sample has hundreds of thousands of distinct CDR3 sequences, 30% to 40% seen once. The CDR3 spans 12 residues. The germline CDR1 and CDR2 sequences are KGHDR and SFDVKD. V was clipped by 10 bases and J by 3 bases; unmatched bases: 4. General study points: F measure showed strong co-clustering of same-batch samples. Controls showed lower frequencies than patients for roughly 5 TRBV segments, and TRBV5-6, TRBV5-1 and TRBV20-1 were among these. Normalized Chao1 diversity in multiple sclerosis patients fell significantly below that of controls.

This clonotype showed up many times. Its specificity is unknown. The chain links TRBV24-1 to TRBJ1-2; 7 bases line up with TRBD1. This TCR came from a girl aged 2 to 9 with multiple sclerosis. The sample taken for sequencing was blood. The CDR3 DNA reads as TGTGCCACGGAAGGGACAGACTATGGCTACACCTTC. Protein sequence: CATEGTDYGYTF.